Below, one TCR beta chain is given with its context. The antigen is undetermined. Germline assignment: CDR1 PRHDT and CDR2 FYEKMQ (reference sequence). This CDR3 spans 17 amino acids. V trimming: 5 bases; J trimming: 3 bases; junction bases outside the gene matches: 9. Adult Caucasians living in Nashville, Tennessee made up all of the donors. This record comes from a study of shared clonotypes between healthy human individuals. Assay: immunoSEQ multiplex PCR; the TCRdb copy retains only in-frame clones and omits some. The data contain roughly 2.4 million clones, 90% to 97% of them seen just once; the ten biggest clones take up around 0.13%. The study's findings and limits: Four donors held approximately 5% of naive CD4 clonotypes in common. Few donors limited the genetic and exposure-history diversity represented.

This chain uses TRBV13 with TRBJ2-1; 11 bases are shared with TRBD2. This clonotype was obtained from a man aged 18-30 years in good health. Specimen: naive CD4+ T cells sorted from blood. Subset reported: CD45RA+ positively selected. CDR3 DNA: TGTGCCAGCAGCCCCACCCCCGGGACTAGCGGCTACAATGAGCAGTTCTTC. Encoded protein: CASSPTPGTSGYNEQFF.